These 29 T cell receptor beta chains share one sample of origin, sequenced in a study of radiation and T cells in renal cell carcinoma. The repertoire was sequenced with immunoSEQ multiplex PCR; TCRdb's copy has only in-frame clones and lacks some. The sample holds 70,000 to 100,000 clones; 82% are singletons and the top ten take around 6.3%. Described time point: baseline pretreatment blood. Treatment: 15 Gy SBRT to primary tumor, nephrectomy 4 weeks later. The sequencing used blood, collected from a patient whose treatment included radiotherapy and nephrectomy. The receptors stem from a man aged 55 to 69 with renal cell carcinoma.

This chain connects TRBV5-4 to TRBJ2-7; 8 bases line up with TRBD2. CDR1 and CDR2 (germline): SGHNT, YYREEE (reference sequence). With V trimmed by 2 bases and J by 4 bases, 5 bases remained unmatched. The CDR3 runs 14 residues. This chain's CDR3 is CASSLAGERYEQYF. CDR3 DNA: TGTGCCAGCAGCTTAGCGGGAGAAAGGTACGAGCAGTACTTC.

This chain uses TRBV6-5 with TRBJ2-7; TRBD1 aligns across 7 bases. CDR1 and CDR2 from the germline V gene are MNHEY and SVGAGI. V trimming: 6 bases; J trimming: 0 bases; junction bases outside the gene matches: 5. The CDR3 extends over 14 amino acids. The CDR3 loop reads CASRPTGSSYEQYF. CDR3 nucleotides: TGTGCCAGCAGACCGACAGGGAGCTCCTACGAGCAGTACTTC.

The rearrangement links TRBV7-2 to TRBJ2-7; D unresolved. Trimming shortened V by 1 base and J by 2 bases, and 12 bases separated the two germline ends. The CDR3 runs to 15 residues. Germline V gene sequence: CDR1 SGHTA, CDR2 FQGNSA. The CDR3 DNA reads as TGTGCCAGCAGCTTAGTAAGCCGGACCCCCTACGAGCAGTACTTC. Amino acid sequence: CASSLVSRTPYEQYF. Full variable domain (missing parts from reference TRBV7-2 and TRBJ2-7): GAGVSQSPSNKVTEKGKDVELRCDPISGHTALYWYRQSLGQGLEFLIYFQGNSAPDKSGLPSDRFSAERTGGSVSTLTIQRTQQEDSAVYLCASSLVSRTPYEQYFGPGTRLTVT.

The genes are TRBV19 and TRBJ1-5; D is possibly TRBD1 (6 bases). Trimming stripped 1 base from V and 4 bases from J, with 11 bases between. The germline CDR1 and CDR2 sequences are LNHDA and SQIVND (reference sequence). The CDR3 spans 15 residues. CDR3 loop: CASSIVVQGNQPQHF. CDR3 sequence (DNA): TGTGCCAGTAGTATAGTGGTCCAGGGGAATCAGCCCCAGCATTTT.

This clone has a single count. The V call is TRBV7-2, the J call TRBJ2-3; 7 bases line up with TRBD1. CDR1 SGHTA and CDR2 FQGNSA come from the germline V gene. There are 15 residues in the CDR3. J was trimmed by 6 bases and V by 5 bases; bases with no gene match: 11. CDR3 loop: CASSRRQGLSDTQYF. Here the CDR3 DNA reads TGTGCCAGCAGCCGAAGACAGGGTTTGAGTGATACGCAGTATTTT.

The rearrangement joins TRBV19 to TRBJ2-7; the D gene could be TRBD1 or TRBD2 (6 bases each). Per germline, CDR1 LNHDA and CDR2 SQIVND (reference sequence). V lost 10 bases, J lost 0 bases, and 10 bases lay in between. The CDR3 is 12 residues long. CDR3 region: CATRDISYEQYF. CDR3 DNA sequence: TGTGCCACGCGGGACATCTCCTACGAGCAGTACTTC. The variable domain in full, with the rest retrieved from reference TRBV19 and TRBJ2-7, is DGGITQSPKYLFRKEGQNVTLSCEQNLNHDAMYWYRQDPGQGLRLIYYSQIVNDFQKGDIAEGYSVSREKKESFPLTVTSAQKNPTAFYLCATRDISYEQYFGPGTRLTVT.

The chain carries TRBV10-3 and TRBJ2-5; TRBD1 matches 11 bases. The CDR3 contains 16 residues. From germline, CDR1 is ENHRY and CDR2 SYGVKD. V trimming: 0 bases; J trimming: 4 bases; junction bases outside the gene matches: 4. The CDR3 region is CAISESRGQGGETQYF. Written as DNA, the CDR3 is TGTGCCATCAGTGAGTCGAGGGGACAGGGGGGAGAGACCCAGTACTTC.

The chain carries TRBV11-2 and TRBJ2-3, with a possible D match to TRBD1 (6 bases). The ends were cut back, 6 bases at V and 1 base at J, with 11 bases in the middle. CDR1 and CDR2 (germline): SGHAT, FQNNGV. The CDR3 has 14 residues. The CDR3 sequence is CASRFRQGTDTQYF. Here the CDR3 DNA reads TGTGCCAGCAGATTTCGACAGGGCACAGATACGCAGTATTTT.

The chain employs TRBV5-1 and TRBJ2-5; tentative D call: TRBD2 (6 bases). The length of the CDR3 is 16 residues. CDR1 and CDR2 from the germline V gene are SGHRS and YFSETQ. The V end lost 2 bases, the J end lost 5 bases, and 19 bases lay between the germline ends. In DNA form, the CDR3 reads TGCGCCAGCAGCTTTGGCGAGATCGGGAGAGGCGAGACCCAGTACTTC. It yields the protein CASSFGEIGRGETQYF.

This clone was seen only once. CDR3 region: CATGSGREGSETQYF. In DNA, the CDR3 is TGTGCCACCGGGTCGGGGCGGGAGGGGTCAGAGACCCAGTACTTC. The chain employs TRBV15 and TRBJ2-5; 9 positions match TRBD2. Trimming took 8 bases from V and 4 from J; bases not matched to a gene: 11. The CDR3 totals 15 residues. Per the germline V gene, CDR1 is LNHNV and CDR2 is YYDKDF (reference sequence).

CDR3 loop: CASSFGIGGATNEKLFF. The CDR3 DNA reads TGCGCCAGCAGCTTCGGCATTGGAGGGGCAACTAATGAAAAACTGTTTTTT. V is TRBV5-1 and J is TRBJ1-4; perhaps TRBD1 as D (5 bases). CDR1 and CDR2 (germline): SGHRS, YFSETQ. The germline V and J ends were trimmed by 2 bases and 0 bases, with 14 bases remaining between them. The CDR3 totals 17 residues. The whole variable domain, remainder taken from reference TRBV5-1 and TRBJ1-4, is KAGVTQTPRYLIKTRGQQVTLSCSPISGHRSVSWYQQTPGQGLQFLFEYFSETQRNKGNFPGRFSGRQFSNSRSEMNVSTLELGDSALYLCASSFGIGGATNEKLFFGSGTQLSVL.

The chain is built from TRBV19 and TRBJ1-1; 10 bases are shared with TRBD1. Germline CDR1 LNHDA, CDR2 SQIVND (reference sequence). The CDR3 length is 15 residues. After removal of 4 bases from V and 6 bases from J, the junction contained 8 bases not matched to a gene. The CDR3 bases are TGTGCCAGTAGTAGAGGGACAGGGGTAGGGTCTGAAGCTTTCTTT. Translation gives CASSRGTGVGSEAFF.

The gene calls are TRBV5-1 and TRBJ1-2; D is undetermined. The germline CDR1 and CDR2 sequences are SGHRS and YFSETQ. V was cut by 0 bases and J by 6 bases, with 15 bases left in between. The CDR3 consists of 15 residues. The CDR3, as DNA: TGCGCCAGCAGCTTGGATTCGGCAGAAATAAATGGCTACACCTTC. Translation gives CASSLDSAEINGYTF.

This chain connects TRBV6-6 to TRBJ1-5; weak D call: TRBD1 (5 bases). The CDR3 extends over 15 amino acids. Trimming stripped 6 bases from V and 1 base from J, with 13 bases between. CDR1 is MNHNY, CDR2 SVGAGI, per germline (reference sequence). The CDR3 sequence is CASRPQGVSNQPQHF. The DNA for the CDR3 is TGTGCCAGCAGACCCCAGGGAGTGAGCAATCAGCCCCAGCATTTT.

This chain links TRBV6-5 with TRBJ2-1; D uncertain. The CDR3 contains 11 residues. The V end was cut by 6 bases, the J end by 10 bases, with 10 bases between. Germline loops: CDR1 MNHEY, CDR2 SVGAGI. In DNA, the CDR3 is TGTGCCAGCAGGGAACTGGGGGAGCAGTTCTTC. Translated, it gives CASRELGEQFF.

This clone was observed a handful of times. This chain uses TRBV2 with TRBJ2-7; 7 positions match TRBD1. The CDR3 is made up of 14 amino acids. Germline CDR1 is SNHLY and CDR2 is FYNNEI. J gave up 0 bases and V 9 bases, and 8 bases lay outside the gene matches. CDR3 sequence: CASLRGMSSYEQYF. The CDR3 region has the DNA TGTGCCAGTCTCAGGGGGATGAGCTCCTACGAGCAGTACTTC.

In DNA, the CDR3 is TGTGCCAGCAGTGTAGCGGGAGGGCCAGATACGCAGTATTTT. It specifies CASSVAGGPDTQYF. This sequence joins TRBV6-6 and TRBJ2-3; 11 nucleotides align to TRBD2. The CDR3 is 14 amino acids. Germline V gives CDR1 MNHNY, CDR2 SVGAGI (reference sequence). After removal of 5 bases from V and 4 bases from J, the junction contained 2 bases not matched to a gene.

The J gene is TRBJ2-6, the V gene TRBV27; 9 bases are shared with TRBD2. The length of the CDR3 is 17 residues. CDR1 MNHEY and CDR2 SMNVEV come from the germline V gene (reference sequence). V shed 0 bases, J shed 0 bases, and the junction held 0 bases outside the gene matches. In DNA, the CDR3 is TGTGCCAGCAGTTTATCGCGGGAGGGCTCTGGGGCCAACGTCCTGACTTTC. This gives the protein CASSLSREGSGANVLTF. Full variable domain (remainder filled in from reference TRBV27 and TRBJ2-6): EAQVTQNPRYLITVTGKKLTVTCSQNMNHEYMSWYRQDPGLGLRQIYYSMNVEVTDKGDVPEGYKVSRKEKRNFPLILESPSPNQTSLYFCASSLSREGSGANVLTFGAGSRLTVL.

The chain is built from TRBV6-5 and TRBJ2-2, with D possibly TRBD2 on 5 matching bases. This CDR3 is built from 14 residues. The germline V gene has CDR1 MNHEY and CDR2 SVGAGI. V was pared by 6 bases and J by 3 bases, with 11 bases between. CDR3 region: CASRARTHTGELFF. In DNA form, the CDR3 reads TGTGCCAGCAGAGCCCGGACTCACACCGGGGAGCTGTTTTTT.

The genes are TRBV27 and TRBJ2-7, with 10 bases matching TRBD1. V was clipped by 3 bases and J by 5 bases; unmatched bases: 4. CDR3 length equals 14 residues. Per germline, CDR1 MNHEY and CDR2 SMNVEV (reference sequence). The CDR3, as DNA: TGTGCCAGCAGTTTCAGGGACAGGGGCAACGAGCAGTACTTC. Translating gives CASSFRDRGNEQYF.

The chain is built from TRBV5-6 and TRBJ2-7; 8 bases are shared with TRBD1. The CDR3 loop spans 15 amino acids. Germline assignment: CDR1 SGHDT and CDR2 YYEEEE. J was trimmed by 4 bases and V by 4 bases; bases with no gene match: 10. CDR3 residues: CASSPGTGVRYEQYF. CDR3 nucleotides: TGTGCCAGCAGCCCAGGGACAGGCGTACGGTACGAGCAGTACTTC.

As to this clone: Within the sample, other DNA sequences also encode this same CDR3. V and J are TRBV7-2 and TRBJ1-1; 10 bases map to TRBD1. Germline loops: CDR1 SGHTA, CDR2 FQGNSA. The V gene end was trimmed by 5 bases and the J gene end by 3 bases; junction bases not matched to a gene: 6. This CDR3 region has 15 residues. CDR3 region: CASSLDRGRDTEAFF. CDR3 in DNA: TGTGCCAGCAGCCTAGACAGGGGGCGGGACACTGAAGCTTTCTTT.

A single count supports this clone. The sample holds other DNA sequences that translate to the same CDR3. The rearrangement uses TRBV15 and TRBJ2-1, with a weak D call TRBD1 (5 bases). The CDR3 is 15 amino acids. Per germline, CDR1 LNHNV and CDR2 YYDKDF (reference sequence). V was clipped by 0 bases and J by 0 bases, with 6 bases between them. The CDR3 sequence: CATSRDRASYNEQFF. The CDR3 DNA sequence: TGTGCCACCAGCAGAGACAGGGCCTCCTACAATGAGCAGTTCTTC.

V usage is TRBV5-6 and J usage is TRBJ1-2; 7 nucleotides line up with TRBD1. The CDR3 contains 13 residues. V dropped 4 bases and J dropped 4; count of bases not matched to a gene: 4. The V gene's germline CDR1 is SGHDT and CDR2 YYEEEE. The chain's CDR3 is CASSVGQPYGYTF. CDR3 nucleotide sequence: TGTGCCAGCAGCGTGGGACAGCCCTATGGCTACACCTTC. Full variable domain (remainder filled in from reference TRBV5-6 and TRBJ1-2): DAGVTQSPTHLIKTRGQQVTLRCSPKSGHDTVSWYQQALGQGPQFIFQYYEEEERQRGNFPDRFSGHQFPNYSSELNVNALLLGDSALYLCASSVGQPYGYTFGSGTRLTVV.

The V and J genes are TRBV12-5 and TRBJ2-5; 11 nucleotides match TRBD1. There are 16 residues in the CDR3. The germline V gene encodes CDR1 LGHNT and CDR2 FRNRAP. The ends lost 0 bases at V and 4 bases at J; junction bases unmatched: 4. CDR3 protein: CASGLVLGTGGETQYF. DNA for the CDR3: TGTGCTAGTGGTTTGGTACTAGGGACAGGGGGAGAGACCCAGTACTTC. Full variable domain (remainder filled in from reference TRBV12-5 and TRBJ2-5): DARVTQTPRHKVTEMGQEVTMRCQPILGHNTVFWYRQTMMQGLELLAYFRNRAPLDDSGMPKDRFSAEMPDATLATLKIQPSEPRDSAVYFCASGLVLGTGGETQYFGPGTRLLVL.

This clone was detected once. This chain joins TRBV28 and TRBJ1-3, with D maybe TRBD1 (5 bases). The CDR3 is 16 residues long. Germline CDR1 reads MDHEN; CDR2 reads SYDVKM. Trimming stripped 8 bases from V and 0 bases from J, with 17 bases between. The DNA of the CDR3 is TGTGCCAGCGGGGGACTTTCAGGGTCCTCTGGAAACACCATATATTTT. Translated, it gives CASGGLSGSSGNTIYF.

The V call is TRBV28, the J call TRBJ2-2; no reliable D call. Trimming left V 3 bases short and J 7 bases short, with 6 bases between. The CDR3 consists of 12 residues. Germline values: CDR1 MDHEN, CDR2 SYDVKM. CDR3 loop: CASSLAYGELFF. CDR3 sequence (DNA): TGTGCCAGCAGTTTGGCTTACGGGGAGCTGTTTTTT. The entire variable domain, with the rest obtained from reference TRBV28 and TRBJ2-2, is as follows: DVKVTQSSRYLVKRTGEKVFLECVQDMDHENMFWYRQDPGLGLRLIYFSYDVKMKEKGDIPEGYSVSREKKERFSLILESASTNQTSMYLCASSLAYGELFFGEGSRLTVL.

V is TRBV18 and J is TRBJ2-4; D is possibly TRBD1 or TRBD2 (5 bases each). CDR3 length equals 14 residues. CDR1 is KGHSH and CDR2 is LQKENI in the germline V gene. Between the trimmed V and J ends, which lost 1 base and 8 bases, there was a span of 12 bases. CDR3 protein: CASSPLTGRDIQYF. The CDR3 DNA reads TGTGCCAGCTCACCACTCACGGGGCGGGACATTCAGTACTTC. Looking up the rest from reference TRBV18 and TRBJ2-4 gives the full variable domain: NAGVMQNPRHLVRRRGQEARLRCSPMKGHSHVYWYRQLPEEGLKFMVYLQKENIIDESGMPKERFSAEFPKEGPSILRIQQVVRGDSAAYFCASSPLTGRDIQYFGAGTRLSVL.

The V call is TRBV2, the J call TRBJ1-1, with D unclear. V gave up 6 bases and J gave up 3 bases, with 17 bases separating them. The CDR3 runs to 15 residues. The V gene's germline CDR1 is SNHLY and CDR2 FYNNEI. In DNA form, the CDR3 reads TGTGCCAGCAGCGTAAATATAGATTTATACACTGAAGCTTTCTTT. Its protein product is CASSVNIDLYTEAFF. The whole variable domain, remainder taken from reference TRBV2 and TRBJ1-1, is EPEVTQTPSHQVTQMGQEVILRCVPISNHLYFYWYRQILGQKVEFLVSFYNNEISEKSEIFDDQFSVERPDGSNFTLKIRSTKLEDSAMYFCASSVNIDLYTEAFFGQGTRLTVV.